Sequencing of this TCR beta chain was carried out in a study of OX40 agonist ivuxolimab in advanced cancers. Study-level background: In this cohort, patients received ivuxolimab, an agonistic anti-OX40 (CD134) antibody. Melanoma, hepatocellular carcinoma, head and neck or renal cell cancer occurred in dose-escalation patients. Findings of the study overall: Dosing at 0.1 to 3.0 mg/kg was accompanied by clonal expansion of CD4+ and CD8+ blood T cells by week 6.

Profiled with immunoSEQ multiplex PCR; TCRdb holds only in-frame clones, not every one. Found here are more than 13,000 clones, 60% to 80% of them singletons; the top ten hold about 35%. Individuals having autoimmune disease history or systemic immunosuppression were not enrolled. Germline CDR1 and CDR2: SEHNR and FQNEAQ (reference sequence). V shed 2 bases and J shed 1 base, with 5 bases lying between them. The CDR3 sequence is 14 residues long. About this clone: The antigen remains undetermined.

The TCR originated in an adult with an advanced solid tumor such as melanoma, head and neck, liver or kidney cancer. The material was CD4+ or CD8+ T cells sorted from blood, obtained in a trial of the OX40 agonist ivuxolimab. This rearrangement joins TRBV7-9 to TRBJ2-2, with D hard to call. The CDR3 sequence: CASSLLWNTGELFF. The CDR3 coding sequence is TGTGCCAGCAGCTTATTATGGAACACCGGGGAGCTGTTTTTT.